These T cell receptor beta chains were read from a single sample in a study of shared clonotypes between healthy human individuals. Sequenced by immunoSEQ multiplex PCR; TCRdb stores in-frame clones only, minus some. The sample records about 2.4 million clones, around 90% being singletons. The material sequenced was naive CD4+ T cells sorted from blood. The receptor source for this set is a man aged 18 to 29 in good health. CDR3s include the opening cysteine and the closing phenylalanine or tryptophan. A D gene is named only where the DNA matches it firmly.

J gene	CDR3 length	D gene	V gene	CDR3 protein
TRBJ2-3	17	-	TRBV18	CASSPLGGGLSTDTQYF
TRBJ1-5	15	-	TRBV6-1	CATSNMINSNQPQHF
TRBJ2-7	13	TRBD2	TRBV10-3	CAISVAGGYEQYF
TRBJ2-7	14	-	TRBV5-1	CARGREWRAYEQYF
TRBJ2-7	15	-	TRBV5-1	CASSLGGTGDYEQYF
TRBJ1-3	15	-	TRBV27	CASRSEQGSGNTIYF
TRBJ1-5	13	-	TRBV10-2	CASSEGYNQPQHF
TRBJ2-1	15	TRBD2	TRBV6-5	CASRSSGRAYNEQFF
TRBJ2-7	16	-	TRBV21-1	CASSRLGQGSFCEQYF
TRBJ2-7	13	-	TRBV6-5	CASSYSRGDEQYF
TRBJ2-1	13	TRBD2	TRBV10-3	CATGSGGYNEQFF
TRBJ2-3	14	TRBD2	TRBV7-2	CASRGTSFTDTQYF
TRBJ2-5	16	-	TRBV6-6	CASSYFRGQIQETQYF
TRBJ1-1	16	TRBD1	TRBV7-3	CASSLDRVMRNTEAFF
TRBJ1-3	13	-	TRBV7-9	CASREGSGNTIYF
TRBJ2-3	14	-	TRBV10-2	CASSKVSAVDTQYF